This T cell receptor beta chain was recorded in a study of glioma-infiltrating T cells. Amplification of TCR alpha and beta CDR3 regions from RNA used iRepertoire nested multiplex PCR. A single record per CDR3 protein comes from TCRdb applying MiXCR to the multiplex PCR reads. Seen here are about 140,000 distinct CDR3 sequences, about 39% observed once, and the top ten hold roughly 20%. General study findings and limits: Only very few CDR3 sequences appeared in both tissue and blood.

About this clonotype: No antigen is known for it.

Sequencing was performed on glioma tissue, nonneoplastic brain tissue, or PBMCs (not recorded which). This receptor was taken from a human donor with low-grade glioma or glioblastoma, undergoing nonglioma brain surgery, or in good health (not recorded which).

The CDR3 DNA reads TGCAGTGCTATTACGACAGGACTTCAGCCCCAGCATTTT. This translates into CSAITTGLQPQHF. The V gene is TRBV20-1, the J gene TRBJ1-5; tentative D call: TRBD1 (6 bases). The CDR3 covers 13 residues. V was pared by 4 bases and J by 6 bases, with 13 bases between. In germline, CDR1 is DFQATT, CDR2 SNEGSKA (reference sequence).